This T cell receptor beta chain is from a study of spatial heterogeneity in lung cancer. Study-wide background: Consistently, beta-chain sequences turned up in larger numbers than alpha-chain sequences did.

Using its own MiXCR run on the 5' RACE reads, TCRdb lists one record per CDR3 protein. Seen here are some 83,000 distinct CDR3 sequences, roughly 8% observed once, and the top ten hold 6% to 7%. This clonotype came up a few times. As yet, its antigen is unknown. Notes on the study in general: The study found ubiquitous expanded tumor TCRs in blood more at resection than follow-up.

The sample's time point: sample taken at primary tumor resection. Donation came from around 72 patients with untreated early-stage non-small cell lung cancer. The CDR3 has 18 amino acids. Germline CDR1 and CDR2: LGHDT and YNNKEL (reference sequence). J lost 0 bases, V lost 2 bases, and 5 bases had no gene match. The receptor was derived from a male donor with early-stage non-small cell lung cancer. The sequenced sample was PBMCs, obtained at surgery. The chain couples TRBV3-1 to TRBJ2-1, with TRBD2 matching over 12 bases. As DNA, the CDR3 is TGTGCCAGCAGCCAACTAGCGGGAGGGGGAAGCTCCTACAATGAGCAGTTCTTC. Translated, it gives CASSQLAGGGSSYNEQFF.